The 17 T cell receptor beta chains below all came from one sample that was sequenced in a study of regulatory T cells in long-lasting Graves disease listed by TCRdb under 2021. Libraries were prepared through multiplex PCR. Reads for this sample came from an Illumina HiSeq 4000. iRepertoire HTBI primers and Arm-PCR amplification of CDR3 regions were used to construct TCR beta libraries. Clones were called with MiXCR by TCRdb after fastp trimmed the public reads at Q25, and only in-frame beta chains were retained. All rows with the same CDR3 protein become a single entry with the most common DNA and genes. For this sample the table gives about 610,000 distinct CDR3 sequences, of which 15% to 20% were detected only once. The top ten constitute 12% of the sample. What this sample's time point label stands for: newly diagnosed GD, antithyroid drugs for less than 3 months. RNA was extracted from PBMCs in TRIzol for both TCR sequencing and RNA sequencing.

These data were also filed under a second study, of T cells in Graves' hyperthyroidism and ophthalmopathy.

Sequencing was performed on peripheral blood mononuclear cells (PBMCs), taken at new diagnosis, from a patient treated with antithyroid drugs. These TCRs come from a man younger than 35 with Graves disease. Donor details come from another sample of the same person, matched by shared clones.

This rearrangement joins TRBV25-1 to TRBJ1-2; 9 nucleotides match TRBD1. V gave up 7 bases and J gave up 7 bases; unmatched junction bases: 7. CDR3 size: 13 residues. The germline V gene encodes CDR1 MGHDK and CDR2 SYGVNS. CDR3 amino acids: CASTRTGVSGYTF. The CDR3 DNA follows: TGTGCCAGCACCAGGACAGGGGTGAGTGGCTACACCTTC.

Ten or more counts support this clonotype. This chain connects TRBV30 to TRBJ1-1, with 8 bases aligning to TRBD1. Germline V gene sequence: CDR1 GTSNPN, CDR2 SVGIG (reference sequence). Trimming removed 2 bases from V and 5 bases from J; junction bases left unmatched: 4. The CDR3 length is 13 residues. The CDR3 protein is CAWSRNRGTEAFF. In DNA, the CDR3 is TGTGCCTGGAGTAGGAACAGGGGGACTGAAGCTTTCTTT.

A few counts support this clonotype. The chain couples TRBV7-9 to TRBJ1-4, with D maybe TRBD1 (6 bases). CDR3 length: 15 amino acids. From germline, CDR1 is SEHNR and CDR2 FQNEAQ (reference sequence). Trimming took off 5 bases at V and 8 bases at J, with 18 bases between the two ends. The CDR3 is CASSATTKGGEKLFF. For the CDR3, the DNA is TGTGCCAGCAGCGCCACTACGAAAGGGGGGGAAAAACTGTTTTTT.

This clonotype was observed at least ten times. CDR3 sequence: CASSEVAGGVSYEQYF. The CDR3 nucleotides are TGTGCCAGCAGTGAAGTCGCAGGGGGCGTTTCCTACGAGCAGTACTTC. The V and J genes are TRBV6-1 and TRBJ2-7; TRBD1 matches at 8 bases. Germline loops: CDR1 MNHNS, CDR2 SASEGT. The CDR3 contains 16 residues. The V gene end was trimmed by 1 base and the J gene end by 1 base; junction bases not matched to a gene: 6.

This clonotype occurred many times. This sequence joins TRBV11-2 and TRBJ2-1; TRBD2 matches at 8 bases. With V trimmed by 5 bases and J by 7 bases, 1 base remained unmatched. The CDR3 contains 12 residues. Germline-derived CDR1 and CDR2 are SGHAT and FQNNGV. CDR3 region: CASSGLANEQFF. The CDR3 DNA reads TGTGCCAGCAGCGGACTAGCAAATGAGCAGTTCTTC. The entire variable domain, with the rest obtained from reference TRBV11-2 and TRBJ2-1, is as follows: EAGVAQSPRYKIIEKRQSVAFWCNPISGHATLYWYQQILGQGPKLLIQFQNNGVVDDSQLPKDRFSAERLKGVDSTLKIQPAKLEDSAVYLCASSGLANEQFFGPGTRLTVL.

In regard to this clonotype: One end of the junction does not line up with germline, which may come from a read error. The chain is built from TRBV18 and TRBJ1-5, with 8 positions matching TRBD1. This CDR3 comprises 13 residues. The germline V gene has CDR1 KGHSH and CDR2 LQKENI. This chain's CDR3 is CTSSPQGDQPQHF. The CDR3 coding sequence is TGTACCAGCTCACCACAGGGGGATCAGCCCCAGCATTTT.

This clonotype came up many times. The CDR3 here is CASSFAGAGELFF. CDR3 bases: TGTGCCAGCAGTTTTGCGGGAGCCGGGGAGCTGTTTTTT. The genes are TRBV28 and TRBJ2-2, with 7 bases identical to TRBD2. Germline CDR1 MDHEN, CDR2 SYDVKM. The trim removed 3 bases at V and 6 bases at J, leaving 1 base unmatched. The CDR3 contains 13 residues. The variable domain in full, with the rest retrieved from reference TRBV28 and TRBJ2-2, is DVKVTQSSRYLVKRTGEKVFLECVQDMDHENMFWYRQDPGLGLRLIYFSYDVKMKEKGDIPEGYSVSREKKERFSLILESASTNQTSMYLCASSFAGAGELFFGEGSRLTVL.

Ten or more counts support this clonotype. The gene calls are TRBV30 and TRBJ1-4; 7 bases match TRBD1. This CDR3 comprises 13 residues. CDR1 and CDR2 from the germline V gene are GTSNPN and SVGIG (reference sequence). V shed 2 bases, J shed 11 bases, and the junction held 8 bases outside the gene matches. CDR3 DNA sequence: TGTGCCTGGAGTACGGCAGGGGGAGGGAAACTGTTTTTT. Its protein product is CAWSTAGGGKLFF.

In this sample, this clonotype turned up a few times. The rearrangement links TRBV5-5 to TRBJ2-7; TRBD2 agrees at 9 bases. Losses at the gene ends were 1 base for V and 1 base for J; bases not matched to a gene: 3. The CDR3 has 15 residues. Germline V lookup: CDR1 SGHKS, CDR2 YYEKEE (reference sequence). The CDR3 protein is CASSLQREASYEQYF. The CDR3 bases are TGTGCCAGCAGCTTGCAGCGGGAGGCATCCTACGAGCAGTACTTC.

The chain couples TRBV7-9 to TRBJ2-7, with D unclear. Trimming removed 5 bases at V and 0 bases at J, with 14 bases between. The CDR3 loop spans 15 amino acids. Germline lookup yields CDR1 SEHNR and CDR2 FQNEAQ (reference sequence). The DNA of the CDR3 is TGTGCCAGCAGCCAAGATAAACCCAGCTCCTACGAGCAGTACTTC. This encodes CASSQDKPSSYEQYF.

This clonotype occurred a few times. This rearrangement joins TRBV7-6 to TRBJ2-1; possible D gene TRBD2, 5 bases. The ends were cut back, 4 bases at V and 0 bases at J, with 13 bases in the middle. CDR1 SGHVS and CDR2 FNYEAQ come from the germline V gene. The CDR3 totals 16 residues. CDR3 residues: CASSSAAGSSYNEQFF. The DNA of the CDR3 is TGTGCCAGCAGCTCCGCCGCGGGCAGCTCCTACAATGAGCAGTTCTTC. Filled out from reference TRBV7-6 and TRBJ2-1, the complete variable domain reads GAGVSQSPRYKVTKRGQDVALRCDPISGHVSLYWYRQALGQGPEFLTYFNYEAQQDKSGLPNDRFSAERPEGSISTLTIQRTEQRDSAMYRCASSSAAGSSYNEQFFGPGTRLTVL.

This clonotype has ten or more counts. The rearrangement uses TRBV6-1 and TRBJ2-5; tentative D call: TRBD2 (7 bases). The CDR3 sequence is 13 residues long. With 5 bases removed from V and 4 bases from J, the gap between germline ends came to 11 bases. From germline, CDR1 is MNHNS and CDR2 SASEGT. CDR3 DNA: TGTGCCAGCAGTAGAAGGGGGGGAGAGACCCAGTACTTC. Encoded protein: CASSRRGGETQYF.

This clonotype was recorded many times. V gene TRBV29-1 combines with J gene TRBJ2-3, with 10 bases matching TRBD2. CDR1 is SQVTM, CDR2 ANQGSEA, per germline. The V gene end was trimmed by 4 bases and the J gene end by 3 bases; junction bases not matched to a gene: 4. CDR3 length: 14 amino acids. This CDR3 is CSVGRTSGTDTQYF. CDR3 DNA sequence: TGCAGCGTTGGAAGGACTAGCGGTACAGATACGCAGTATTTT.

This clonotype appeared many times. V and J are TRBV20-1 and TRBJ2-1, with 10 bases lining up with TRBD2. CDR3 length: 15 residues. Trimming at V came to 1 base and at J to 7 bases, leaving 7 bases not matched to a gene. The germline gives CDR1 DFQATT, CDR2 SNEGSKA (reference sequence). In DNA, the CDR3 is TGCAGTGCTAGAGTTCTAGCGGGAGCGGGGAATGAGCAGTTCTTC. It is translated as CSARVLAGAGNEQFF.

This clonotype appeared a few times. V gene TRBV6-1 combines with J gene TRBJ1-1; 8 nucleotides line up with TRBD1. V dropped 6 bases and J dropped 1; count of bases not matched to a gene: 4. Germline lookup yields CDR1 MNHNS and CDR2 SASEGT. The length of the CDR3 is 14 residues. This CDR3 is CASSPRGQNTEAFF. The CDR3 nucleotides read TGTGCCAGCAGCCCCAGGGGGCAGAACACTGAAGCTTTCTTT.

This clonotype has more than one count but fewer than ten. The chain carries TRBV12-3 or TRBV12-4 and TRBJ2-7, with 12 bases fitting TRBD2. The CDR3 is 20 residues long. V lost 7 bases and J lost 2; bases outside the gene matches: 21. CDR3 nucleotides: TGTGCCAGCACCCCAGTTCGGGGTCTAGCGGGAGGGCCTAGGCCCTACGAGCAGTACTTC. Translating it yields CASTPVRGLAGGPRPYEQYF.

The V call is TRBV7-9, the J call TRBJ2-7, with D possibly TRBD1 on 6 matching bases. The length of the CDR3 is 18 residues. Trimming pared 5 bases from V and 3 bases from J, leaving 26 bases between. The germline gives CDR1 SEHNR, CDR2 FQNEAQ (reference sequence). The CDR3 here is CASSLAGSWDNSDYEQYF. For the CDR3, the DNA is TGTGCCAGCAGCCTTGCCGGCTCCTGGGACAATTCAGACTACGAGCAGTACTTC.